Below are 18 T cell receptor beta chains sequenced from a single sample in a study of blood T cell repertoires in COVID-19. Sequenced by immunoSEQ multiplex PCR; TCRdb stores in-frame clones only, minus some. The sample shows about 170,000 clones, roughly 79% of them seen only once. The sequencing input was peripheral blood. These receptors all come from a woman over 75 with acute or convalescent COVID-19.

This clone was observed a single time. This chain joins TRBV28 and TRBJ2-7; 10 bases match TRBD2. The CDR3 runs 16 residues. Germline CDR1 reads MDHEN; CDR2 reads SYDVKM. Trimming removed 8 bases from V and 7 bases from J; junction bases left unmatched: 17. Written as DNA, the CDR3 is TGTGCCAGCTCACGGGGAGTAGTAGCGGGAGGAGGGGAGCAGTACTTC. This gives the protein CASSRGVVAGGGEQYF.

CDR3 sequence reads: CASSPLRGYGYTF. CDR3 DNA sequence: TGTGCCAGCAGCCCATTAAGGGGATATGGCTACACCTTC. The chain joins TRBV5-4 to TRBJ1-2, with D possibly being TRBD1 (5 bases). V was cut by 4 bases and J by 5 bases, with 12 bases left in between. The CDR3 runs to 13 residues. Germline values: CDR1 SGHNT, CDR2 YYREEE (reference sequence).

Here the CDR3 reads CASSLGRVPYEQYF. CDR3 bases: TGTGCCAGCAGCTTAGGGAGGGTCCCCTACGAGCAGTACTTC. The chain combines TRBV7-2 with TRBJ2-7; maybe TRBD2 (6 bases). There are 14 residues in the CDR3. Per the germline V gene, CDR1 is SGHTA and CDR2 is FQGNSA. With 1 base removed from V and 2 bases from J, the gap between germline ends came to 9 bases.

This sequence joins TRBV6-5 and TRBJ2-1; TRBD1 might be the D (5 bases). In germline, CDR1 is MNHEY, CDR2 SVGAGI. The CDR3 covers 13 residues. Trimming shortened V by 8 bases and J by 9 bases, and 17 bases separated the two germline ends. The CDR3 loop is CASSLLPRGEQFF. The CDR3 DNA is TGTGCCAGCTCTCTCCTCCCAAGGGGTGAGCAGTTCTTC.

The V and J genes are TRBV7-9 and TRBJ2-2; a weak D match, TRBD1 (5 bases). Trimming took off 5 bases at V and 4 bases at J, with 11 bases between the two ends. Germline V gene lookup returns CDR1 SEHNR and CDR2 FQNEAQ (reference sequence). The CDR3 contains 14 residues. The CDR3 loop is CASSARQFTGELFF. The CDR3 DNA is TGTGCCAGCAGCGCCCGACAGTTCACCGGGGAGCTGTTTTTT.

V is TRBV5-1 and J is TRBJ2-5; D perhaps matches TRBD1 (5 bases). Germline V gene sequence: CDR1 SGHRS, CDR2 YFSETQ. The CDR3 is 14 amino acids. V dropped 4 bases and J dropped 1 base, with 11 bases sitting between them. The CDR3 DNA reads as TGCGCCAGCAGCAGAACAGGCAGCCAAGAGACCCAGTACTTC. Translation: CASSRTGSQETQYF.

In its sample, this clone was seen once. The chain recombines TRBV11-2 with TRBJ2-1; TRBD2 is a possible D gene (6 bases). Trimming left V 2 bases short and J 4 bases short, with 12 bases between. The CDR3 is 15 residues long. CDR1 SGHAT and CDR2 FQNNGV come from the germline V gene. The CDR3 is CASSLTSPDYNEQFF. The CDR3 nucleotides are TGTGCCAGCAGCTTAACTAGCCCAGATTACAATGAGCAGTTCTTC. Using reference TRBV11-2 and TRBJ2-1 for the parts outside the CDR3, the full variable domain is EAGVAQSPRYKIIEKRQSVAFWCNPISGHATLYWYQQILGQGPKLLIQFQNNGVVDDSQLPKDRFSAERLKGVDSTLKIQPAKLEDSAVYLCASSLTSPDYNEQFFGPGTRLTVL.

The genes are TRBV30 and TRBJ2-3, with D perhaps matching TRBD1 (5 bases). CDR3 length: 16 residues. The ends were cut back, 3 bases at V and 0 bases at J, with 16 bases in the middle. The germline V gene has CDR1 GTSNPN and CDR2 SVGIG (reference sequence). The DNA for the CDR3 is TGTGCCTGGAGCTCCCCCTATGGGGCTAGCACAGATACGCAGTATTTT. This encodes CAWSSPYGASTDTQYF.

The DNA for the CDR3 is TGTGCCAGCAGTTTTAGCGGGAGGGGAAACATTCAGTACTTC. Translating gives CASSFSGRGNIQYF. The chain combines TRBV6-5 with TRBJ2-4, with TRBD2 matching 11 bases. The CDR3 contains 14 residues. CDR1 and CDR2 from the germline V gene are MNHEY and SVGAGI. V lost 4 bases to trimming and J lost 6 bases; unmatched junction nucleotides: 2.

V and J are TRBV11-2 and TRBJ2-7; 8 nucleotides align to TRBD1. With 5 bases clipped from V and 0 bases from J, the junction kept 6 bases outside the gene matches. Germline lookup yields CDR1 SGHAT and CDR2 FQNNGV. The CDR3 contains 15 residues. CDR3 protein: CASSDTTGVSYEQYF. CDR3 nucleotide sequence: TGTGCCAGCAGCGATACGACAGGGGTCTCCTACGAGCAGTACTTC.

In its sample, this clone was seen a few times. The chain is built from TRBV30 and TRBJ2-1; 12 bases match TRBD2. Trimming cost V 2 bases and J 4 bases; bases outside gene matches: 3. This CDR3 is built from 15 residues. Per germline, CDR1 GTSNPN and CDR2 SVGIG (reference sequence). The CDR3 region has the DNA TGTGCCTGGAGTATACTAGCGGGAGGTTACAATGAGCAGTTCTTC. Translated, it gives CAWSILAGGYNEQFF.

This clone has only one observation. The J gene is TRBJ1-5, the V gene TRBV27; perhaps TRBD1 as D (6 bases). V was cut by 5 bases and J by 4 bases, with 18 bases left in between. This CDR3 comprises 16 residues. The germline gives CDR1 MNHEY, CDR2 SMNVEV (reference sequence). The CDR3 is CASSTQGMGFNQPQHF. The CDR3 nucleotides are TGTGCCAGCAGTACCCAGGGGATGGGCTTTAATCAGCCCCAGCATTTT.

Concerning this clone itself: Additional DNA sequences in this sample encode the identical CDR3. V usage is TRBV7-9 and J usage is TRBJ2-2, with 12 bases matching TRBD2. V was clipped by 3 bases and J by 4 bases; unmatched bases: 3. Looked up from germline, CDR1 is SEHNR and CDR2 is FQNEAQ (reference sequence). The CDR3 extends over 16 amino acids. In DNA form, the CDR3 reads TGTGCCAGCAGCTTGACTAGCGGGGGTCCCACCGGGGAGCTGTTTTTT. It encodes CASSLTSGGPTGELFF.

V gene TRBV5-1 combines with J gene TRBJ2-1, with 7 nucleotides matching TRBD2. V shed 0 bases, J shed 0 bases, and the junction held 6 bases outside the gene matches. The germline CDR1 and CDR2 sequences are SGHRS and YFSETQ. The CDR3 sequence is 17 residues long. The CDR3 region has the DNA TGCGCCAGCAGCTTGGGTTCTAGCGGTAGCTCCTACAATGAGCAGTTCTTC. Translated: CASSLGSSGSSYNEQFF.

This clone was counted between two and nine times. The J gene is TRBJ2-2, the V gene TRBV5-1; 11 nucleotides line up with TRBD2. Germline trimming cut 0 bases from V and 6 bases from J; bases unmatched to any gene: 1. The CDR3 loop spans 15 amino acids. Germline lookup yields CDR1 SGHRS and CDR2 YFSETQ. CDR3 in amino acids: CASSLELAGAGELFF. In DNA form, the CDR3 reads TGCGCCAGCAGCTTGGAACTAGCGGGGGCCGGGGAGCTGTTTTTT.

This clone was recorded once. This chain connects TRBV10-3 to TRBJ2-1; 11 bases align to TRBD2. Losses at the gene ends were 9 bases for V and 0 bases for J; bases not matched to a gene: 1. The CDR3 is made up of 14 amino acids. Germline values: CDR1 ENHRY, CDR2 SYGVKD. The CDR3 DNA sequence: TGTGCCATTACTAGCGGGGGCTCCTACAATGAGCAGTTCTTC. This codes for CAITSGGSYNEQFF.

This clone has a single count. The genes are TRBV6-5 and TRBJ2-5; 13 bases fit TRBD2. The CDR3 is 15 amino acids. V lost 4 bases to trimming and J lost 4 bases; unmatched junction nucleotides: 3. The V gene's germline CDR1 is MNHEY and CDR2 SVGAGI. CDR3 DNA: TGTGCCAGCAGTTCGGGACTAGCGGGGAGAGAGACCCAGTACTTC. It translates to CASSSGLAGRETQYF.

This clone was seen only once. The chain has TRBV30 and TRBJ2-6, with 10 bases that match TRBD1. V gave up 2 bases and J gave up 2 bases; unmatched junction bases: 6. The germline CDR1 and CDR2 sequences are GTSNPN and SVGIG (reference sequence). The CDR3 runs to 17 residues. DNA for the CDR3: TGTGCCTGGAGTAGGACAGGGGGAGGCACTGGGGCCAACGTCCTGACTTTC. It encodes CAWSRTGGGTGANVLTF.